This TCR beta chain was sequenced during a study of cytomegalovirus exposure and HLA in healthy donors. Study outcomes and limitations: In a later analysis, parvovirus B19, influenza, CMV and Epstein-Barr virus appeared linked to several top co-occurrence clusters.

Germline CDR1 reads LGHNA; CDR2 reads YNFKEQ. The CDR3 contains 17 residues. After removal of 3 bases from V and 7 bases from J, the junction contained 14 bases not matched to a gene. It was with 60 Vbeta and 13 Jbeta primers that the PCR ran. Assay used: immunoSEQ multiplex PCR; TCRdb lists only in-frame clones, some missing. The sample records about 140,000 clones, roughly 73% being singletons. This clone was found once. The antigen is unknown. The TCR sequence derives from a middle-aged man in good health and CMV-seronegative. The J gene is TRBJ2-1, the V gene TRBV4-2; 8 bases line up with TRBD2. Sequenced: PBMCs. CDR3 protein: CASSHDLTSGGKNEQFF. CDR3 nucleotide sequence: TGTGCCAGCAGCCATGACCTTACAAGCGGGGGAAAGAATGAGCAGTTCTTC.